One and the same sample provided the 4 T cell receptor beta chains below, sequenced in a study of control samples from healthy donors and cancer patients (TCRdb year 2020). To prepare the library, the immunoSEQ multiplex PCR assay was applied. This is the immuneACCESS table as TCRdb keeps it, with only in-frame sequences that have V and J called. A part of the clones is gone; compared with another copy, unresolved V genes explain less than half, and the rest is unexplained. For this sample there are around 200,000 clones; 91% appear just once. The leading ten clones occupy about 1.6% of the sample. Material: blood. The receptors were gathered from a woman aged 25 to 39 in good health.

The rearrangement joins TRBV10-1 to TRBJ2-1, with 10 bases aligning to TRBD1. The CDR3 is 15 amino acids. In germline, CDR1 is WNHNN, CDR2 SYGVQD (reference sequence). V shed 2 bases and J 6 bases; nucleotides not matched to a gene: 4. This CDR3 is CASSEPGTGVNEQFF. CDR3 DNA: TGCGCCAGCAGTGAGCCCGGGACAGGGGTCAATGAGCAGTTCTTC.

The rearrangement uses TRBV5-4 and TRBJ1-5; TRBD1 matches at 9 bases. The germline V gene encodes CDR1 SGHNT and CDR2 YYREEE (reference sequence). This CDR3 is built from 14 residues. After removal of 4 bases from V and 2 bases from J, the junction contained 1 base not matched to a gene. This chain's CDR3 is CASSRDRGNQPQHF. CDR3 in DNA: TGTGCCAGCAGCAGGGACAGGGGCAATCAGCCCCAGCATTTT.

The chain employs TRBV27 and TRBJ1-5, with unresolved D. The V gene's germline CDR1 is MNHEY and CDR2 SMNVEV (reference sequence). This CDR3 contains 14 residues. Trimming cost V 5 bases and J 3 bases, with 11 bases left between them. CDR3 sequence: CASSPRRDNQPQHF. The CDR3 DNA is TGTGCCAGCAGTCCCCGACGGGACAATCAGCCCCAGCATTTT.

The V gene is TRBV24-1, the J gene TRBJ2-1; 10 positions match TRBD1. CDR1 and CDR2 from the germline V gene are KGHDR and SFDVKD. Trimming removed 3 bases from V and 5 bases from J; junction bases left unmatched: 3. This CDR3 comprises 15 residues. CDR3 sequence reads: CATSDPGTGDNEQFF. The CDR3 DNA reads TGTGCCACCAGTGATCCCGGGACAGGGGACAATGAGCAGTTCTTC.